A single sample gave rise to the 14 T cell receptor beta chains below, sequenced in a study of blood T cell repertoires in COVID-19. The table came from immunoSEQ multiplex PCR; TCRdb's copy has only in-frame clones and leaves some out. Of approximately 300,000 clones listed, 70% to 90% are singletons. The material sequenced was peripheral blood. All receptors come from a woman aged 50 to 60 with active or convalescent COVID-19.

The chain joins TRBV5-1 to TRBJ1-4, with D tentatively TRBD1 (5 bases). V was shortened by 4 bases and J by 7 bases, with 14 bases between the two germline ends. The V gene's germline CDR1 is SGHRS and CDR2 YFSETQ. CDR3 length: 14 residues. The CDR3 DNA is TGCGCCAGCAGCCCATCAGGGTCTGGTGAAAAACTGTTTTTT. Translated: CASSPSGSGEKLFF.

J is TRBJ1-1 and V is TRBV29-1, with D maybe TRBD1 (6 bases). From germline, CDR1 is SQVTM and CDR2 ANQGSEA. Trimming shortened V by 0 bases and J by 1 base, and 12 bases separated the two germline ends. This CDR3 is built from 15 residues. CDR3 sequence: CSVEDQWTANTEAFF. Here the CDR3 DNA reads TGCAGCGTTGAAGATCAATGGACAGCGAACACTGAAGCTTTCTTT. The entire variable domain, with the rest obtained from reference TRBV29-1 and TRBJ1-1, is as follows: SAVISQKPSRDICQRGTSLTIQCQVDSQVTMMFWYRQQPGQSLTLIATANQGSEATYESGFVIDKFPISRPNLTFSTLTVSNMSPEDSSIYLCSVEDQWTANTEAFFGQGTRLTVV.

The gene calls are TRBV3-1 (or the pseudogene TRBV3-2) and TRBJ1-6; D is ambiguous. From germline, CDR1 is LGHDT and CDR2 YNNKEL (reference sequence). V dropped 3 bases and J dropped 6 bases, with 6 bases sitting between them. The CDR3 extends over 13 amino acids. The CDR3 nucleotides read TGTGCCAGCAGCCATACTTTTAATTCACCCCTCCACTTT. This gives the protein CASSHTFNSPLHF.

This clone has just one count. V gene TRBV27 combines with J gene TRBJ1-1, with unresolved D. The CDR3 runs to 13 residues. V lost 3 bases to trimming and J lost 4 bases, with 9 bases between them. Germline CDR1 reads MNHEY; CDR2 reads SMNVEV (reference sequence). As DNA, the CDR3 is TGTGCCAGCAGTTTTCAGCAGGTCACTGAAGCTTTCTTT. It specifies CASSFQQVTEAFF.

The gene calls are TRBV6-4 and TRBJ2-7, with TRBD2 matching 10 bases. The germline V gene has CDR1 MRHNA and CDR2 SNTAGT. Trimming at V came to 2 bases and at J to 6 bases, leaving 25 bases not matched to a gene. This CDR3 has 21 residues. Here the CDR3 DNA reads TGTGCCAGCAGTGACCCGGGACTAGCGTCACTAGACGGGACCGGATCTGGCGAGCAGTACTTC. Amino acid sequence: CASSDPGLASLDGTGSGEQYF.

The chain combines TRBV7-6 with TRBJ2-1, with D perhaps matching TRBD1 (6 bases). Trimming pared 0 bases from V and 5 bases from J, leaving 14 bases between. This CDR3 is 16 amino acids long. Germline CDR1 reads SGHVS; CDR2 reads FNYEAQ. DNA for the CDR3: TGTGCCAGCAGCTTAGCCCCTGGACAGTCCCACAATGAGCAGTTCTTC. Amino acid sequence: CASSLAPGQSHNEQFF. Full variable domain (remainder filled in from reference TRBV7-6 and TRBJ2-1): GAGVSQSPRYKVTKRGQDVALRCDPISGHVSLYWYRQALGQGPEFLTYFNYEAQQDKSGLPNDRFSAERPEGSISTLTIQRTEQRDSAMYRCASSLAPGQSHNEQFFGPGTRLTVL.

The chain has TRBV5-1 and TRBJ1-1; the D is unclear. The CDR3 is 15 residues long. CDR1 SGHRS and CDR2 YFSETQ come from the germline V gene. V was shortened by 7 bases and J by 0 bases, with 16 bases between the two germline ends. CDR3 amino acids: CASRIRDTLNTEAFF. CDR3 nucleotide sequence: TGCGCCAGCCGGATCCGTGACACCTTGAACACTGAAGCTTTCTTT.

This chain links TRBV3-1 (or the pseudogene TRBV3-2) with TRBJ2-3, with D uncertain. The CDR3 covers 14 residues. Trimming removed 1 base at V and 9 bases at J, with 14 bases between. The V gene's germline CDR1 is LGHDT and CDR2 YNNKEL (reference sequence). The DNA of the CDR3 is TGTGCCAGCAGCCAAGCGCCCGGCCCCGGGACGCAGTATTTT. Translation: CASSQAPGPGTQYF.

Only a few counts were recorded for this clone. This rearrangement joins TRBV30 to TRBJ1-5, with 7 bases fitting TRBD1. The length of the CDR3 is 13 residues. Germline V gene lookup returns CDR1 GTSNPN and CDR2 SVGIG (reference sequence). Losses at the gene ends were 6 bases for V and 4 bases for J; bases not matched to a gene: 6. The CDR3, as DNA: TGTGCCTGTACTCGACAGGGAAATCAGCCCCAGCATTTT. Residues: CACTRQGNQPQHF.

CDR3 sequence reads: CAISDNRISDRADEAFF. As DNA, the CDR3 is TGTGCCATCAGTGATAACCGAATTTCGGACAGGGCGGATGAAGCTTTCTTT. The V call is TRBV10-3, the J call TRBJ1-1; 8 positions agree with TRBD1. The CDR3 totals 17 residues. Germline V CDR1 and CDR2: ENHRY, SYGVKD. V trimming: 3 bases; J trimming: 7 bases; junction bases outside the gene matches: 16.

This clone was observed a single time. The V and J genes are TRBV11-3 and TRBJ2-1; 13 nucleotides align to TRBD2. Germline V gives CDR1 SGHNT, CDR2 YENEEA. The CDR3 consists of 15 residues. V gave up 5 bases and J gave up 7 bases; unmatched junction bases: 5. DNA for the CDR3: TGTGCCAGCAGCCGACTAGCGGGAGGAGGTAATGAGCAGTTCTTC. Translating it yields CASSRLAGGGNEQFF. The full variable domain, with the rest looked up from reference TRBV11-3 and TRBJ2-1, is EAGVVQSPRYKIIEKKQPVAFWCNPISGHNTLYWYLQNLGQGPELLIRYENEEAVDDSQLPKDRFSAERLKGVDSTLKIQPAELGDSAVYLCASSRLAGGGNEQFFGPGTRLTVL.

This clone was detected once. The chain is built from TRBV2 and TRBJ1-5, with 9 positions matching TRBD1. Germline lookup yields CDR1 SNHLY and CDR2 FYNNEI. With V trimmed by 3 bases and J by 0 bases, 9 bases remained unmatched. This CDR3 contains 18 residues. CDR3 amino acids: CASSEGQGFRYSNQPQHF. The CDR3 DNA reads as TGTGCCAGCAGTGAGGGACAGGGTTTTCGATATAGCAATCAGCCCCAGCATTTT.

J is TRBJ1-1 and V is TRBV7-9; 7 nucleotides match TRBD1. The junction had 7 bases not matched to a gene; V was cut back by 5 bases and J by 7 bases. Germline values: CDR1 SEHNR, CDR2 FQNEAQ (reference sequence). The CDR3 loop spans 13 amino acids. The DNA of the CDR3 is TGTGCCAGCAGCCGGGACAGCGTGATTGAAGCTTTCTTT. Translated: CASSRDSVIEAFF.

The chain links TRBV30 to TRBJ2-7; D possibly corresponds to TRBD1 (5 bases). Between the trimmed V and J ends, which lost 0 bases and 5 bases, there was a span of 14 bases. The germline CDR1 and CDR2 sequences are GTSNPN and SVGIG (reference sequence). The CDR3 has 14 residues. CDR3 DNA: TGTGCCTGGAGTGTAGGCAGGGCTTCAAACGAGCAGTACTTC. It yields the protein CAWSVGRASNEQYF.